This T cell receptor (beta chain) emerged from a study of cytomegalovirus exposure and HLA in healthy donors. The PCR employed 60 Vbeta primers together with 13 Jbeta primers. TCRdb's table, derived via immunoSEQ multiplex PCR, lists solely in-frame clones and lacks some. The table counts roughly 100,000 clones; under 4.5% lies in the top ten. Study outcomes and limitations: Of the V segments, some could not be distinguished, including TRBV6-2 and TRBV6-3, and were excluded. It was assumed in the presence/absence analyses that sequencing depth was roughly uniform across donors. Reportedly, fewer N-insertions than the approximately 700-donor mean appeared in an Asian-associated ancestry cluster in a later analysis.

Trimming shortened V by 1 base and J by 1 base, and 11 bases separated the two germline ends. Per germline, CDR1 SGHNT and CDR2 YYREEE (reference sequence). The CDR3 is made up of 16 amino acids. In the case of this clone: Its antigen is not identified.

The sequencing sample was made of PBMCs. The V gene is TRBV5-4, the J gene TRBJ2-2, with a tentative D call TRBD2 (5 bases). The TCR was taken from a woman aged 25-40 years in good health and CMV-seronegative. The CDR3 reads CASSLMAGLNTGELFF. The CDR3 DNA reads TGTGCCAGCAGCTTGATGGCCGGACTGAACACCGGGGAGCTGTTTTTT.